This T cell receptor (beta chain) was identified during a study of cytomegalovirus exposure and HLA in healthy donors. PCR primers comprised 60 Vbeta and 13 Jbeta primers. The data were produced by immunoSEQ multiplex PCR, yet TCRdb's version contains in-frame clones alone and is incomplete. This table has 90,000 to 130,000 clones, 76% appearing once. This clone turned up a few times. The TCR originated in a man in his thirties or forties in good health and CMV-seropositive. Sequences were obtained from PBMCs.

The DNA for the CDR3 is TGTGCCTGGGACGGCCTGCGGAATTCACCCCTCCACTTT. This encodes CAWDGLRNSPLHF. The V and J genes are TRBV30 and TRBJ1-6; no clear D gene. Germline assignment: CDR1 GTSNPN and CDR2 SVGIG (reference sequence). CDR3 length equals 13 residues. Deletions cut 5 bases from V and 7 bases from J, with 12 bases between.